The TCR beta chain described here comes from a study of T cell responses to AZD1222 COVID-19 vaccine. Study results and caveats: Among the donors, most were white British and more were female, and clonal diversity was possibly underestimated. Spike-wide vaccine-associated CD4 TCRs dominated at 160-218 and 743-854.

This clone was observed a few times. Its antigen is as yet unknown. Some clones are missing from TCRdb's copy, which holds only in-frame ones; the method was immunoSEQ multiplex PCR. The table lists 150,000 or so clones, about 90% of them singletons. The sequencing used peripheral blood, collected on day 0 of AZD1222 vaccination. The receptor's source is an adult in good health.

Written as DNA, the CDR3 is TGCAGCGTTGGCCAGGGGGCAGGGGTGAATGAAAAACTGTTTTTT. This gives the protein CSVGQGAGVNEKLFF. V is TRBV29-1 and J is TRBJ1-4; TRBD1 aligns across 8 bases. V trimming: 4 bases; J trimming: 5 bases; junction bases outside the gene matches: 9. The CDR3 is made up of 15 amino acids. Looked up from germline, CDR1 is SQVTM and CDR2 is ANQGSEA. The full variable domain, rest sourced from reference TRBV29-1 and TRBJ1-4, is SAVISQKPSRDICQRGTSLTIQCQVDSQVTMMFWYRQQPGQSLTLIATANQGSEATYESGFVIDKFPISRPNLTFSTLTVSNMSPEDSSIYLCSVGQGAGVNEKLFFGSGTQLSVL.